The 3 T cell receptor beta chains in this list originate from one sample, sequenced in a study of blood T cell repertoires in COVID-19. Here immunoSEQ multiplex PCR was the method, and the copy in TCRdb shows in-frame clones only, minus some. The table includes around 230,000 clones, approximately 84% detected once. Sequencing was performed on peripheral blood. The source of these receptors is an elderly woman with acute or convalescent COVID-19.

The chain carries TRBV30 and TRBJ1-5; no firm D call. This CDR3 is 16 amino acids long. Trimming cost V 1 base and J 5 bases, with 18 bases left between them. Looked up from germline, CDR1 is GTSNPN and CDR2 is SVGIG (reference sequence). CDR3 residues: CAWSGEAQMGYQPQHF. The CDR3 DNA reads as TGTGCCTGGAGTGGGGAGGCCCAAATGGGTTATCAGCCCCAGCATTTT.

The chain recombines TRBV7-9 with TRBJ2-7, with D maybe TRBD2 (6 bases). V lost 2 bases and J lost 3, with 17 bases in between. This CDR3 comprises 16 residues. Germline lookup yields CDR1 SEHNR and CDR2 FQNEAQ (reference sequence). Here the CDR3 DNA reads TGTGCCAGCAGCTTATCTCCGGGGAGGAAGAGCTACGAGCAGTACTTC. Protein product: CASSLSPGRKSYEQYF.

The chain couples TRBV2 to TRBJ1-5, with a possible D match to TRBD1 (6 bases). Per the germline V gene, CDR1 is SNHLY and CDR2 is FYNNEI. The CDR3 totals 17 residues. Deletions cut 8 bases from V and 0 bases from J, with 20 bases between. The CDR3 coding sequence is TGTGCCAGCTCCGGACAGACGGCCGTTTATAGCAATCAGCCCCAGCATTTT. The encoded protein is CASSGQTAVYSNQPQHF.